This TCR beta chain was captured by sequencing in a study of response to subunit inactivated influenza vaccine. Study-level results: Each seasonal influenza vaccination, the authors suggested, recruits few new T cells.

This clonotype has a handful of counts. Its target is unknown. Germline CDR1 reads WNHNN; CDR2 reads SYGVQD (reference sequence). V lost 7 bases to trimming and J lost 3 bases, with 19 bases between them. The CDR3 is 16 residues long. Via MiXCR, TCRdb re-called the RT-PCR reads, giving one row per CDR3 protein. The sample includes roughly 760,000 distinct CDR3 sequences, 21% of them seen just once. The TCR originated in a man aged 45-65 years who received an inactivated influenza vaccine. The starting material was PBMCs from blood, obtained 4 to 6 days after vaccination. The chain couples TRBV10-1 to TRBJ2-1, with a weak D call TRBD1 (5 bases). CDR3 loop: CASKGSQGSDYNEQFF. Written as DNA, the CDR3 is TGCGCCAGCAAGGGGTCCCAGGGAAGCGACTACAATGAGCAGTTCTTC.